This record concerns one T cell receptor (beta chain) sequence. Its antigen is currently unknown. This entry belongs to a study of shared clonotypes between healthy human individuals. Study overall: CD4 naive cells filled three plates per donor, CD4 memory three, CD8 naive two and CD8 memory one.

Study-wide results and caveats: Generally, naive subsets came out with larger estimated richness than memory subsets.

Some clones are missing from TCRdb's copy, which holds only in-frame ones; the method was immunoSEQ multiplex PCR. The sample carries roughly 1.5 million clones, 98% recorded once. The V gene's germline CDR1 is SGHRS and CDR2 YFSETQ. This CDR3 is built from 16 residues. Trimming took 0 bases from V and 5 from J; bases not matched to a gene: 6. This receptor was identified in a man between 25 and 39 years old in good health. V and J are TRBV5-1 and TRBJ2-1; the match to TRBD1 covers 9 bases. Material for sequencing was naive CD4+ T cells sorted from blood. Specified subset: CD45RA+ positively selected. The CDR3 bases are TGCGCCAGCAGCTTGGCCATGGGACAGGGTCACAATGAGCAGTTCTTC. Its protein product is CASSLAMGQGHNEQFF.